The source of this T cell receptor (beta chain) is a study of blood T cell repertoires in COVID-19. Whole-study context: Acute-phase and convalescent COVID-19 samples originated in the United States, Italy and Spain.

Produced via immunoSEQ multiplex PCR; TCRdb's table is partial and in-frame only. The sample lists some 96,000 clones, roughly 90% occurring once. Germline lookup yields CDR1 SGHAT and CDR2 FQDESV (reference sequence). There are 15 residues in the CDR3. The V gene end was trimmed by 7 bases and the J gene end by 5 bases; junction bases not matched to a gene: 10. The sequencing input was peripheral blood. The chain uses TRBV11-1 and TRBJ1-1; 10 positions agree with TRBD1. The sequence derives from a man in his fifties or sixties with active COVID-19. The CDR3 DNA reads TGTGCCAGCACCCCAGCGACAGGGGGCCGGACTGAAGCTTTCTTT. This sequence encodes CASTPATGGRTEAFF.